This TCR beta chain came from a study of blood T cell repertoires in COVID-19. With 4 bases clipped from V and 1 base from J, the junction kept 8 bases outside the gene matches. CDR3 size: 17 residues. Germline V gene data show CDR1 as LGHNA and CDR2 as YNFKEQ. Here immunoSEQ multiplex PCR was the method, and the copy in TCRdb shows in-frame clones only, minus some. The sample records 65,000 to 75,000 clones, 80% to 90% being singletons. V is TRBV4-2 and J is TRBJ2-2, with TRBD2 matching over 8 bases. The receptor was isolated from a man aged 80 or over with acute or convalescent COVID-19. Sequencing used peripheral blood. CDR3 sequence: CASSRAAGGLNTGELFF. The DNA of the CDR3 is TGTGCCAGCAGCCGGGCGGCGGGAGGCTTGAACACCGGGGAGCTGTTTTTT.